This TCR beta chain was recovered during a study of OX40 agonist ivuxolimab in advanced cancers. About the study: Every patient in dose escalation had hepatocellular carcinoma, melanoma, renal cell or head and neck cancer. Earlier treatment with anti-PD-1, anti-PD-L1 or anti-CTLA-4 was permitted, and over 35% had received some.

The protocol was immunoSEQ multiplex PCR, while the TCRdb copy is restricted to in-frame clones and leaves out a portion. The table includes about 28,000 clones, about four fifths detected once. The sample in question was CD4+ or CD8+ T cells sorted from blood, obtained in a trial of the OX40 agonist ivuxolimab. This sequence was found in an adult with an advanced solid tumor such as melanoma, head and neck, liver or kidney cancer.

The CDR3 bases are TGTGCCAGCAGCGTAGACGGGGGGGCTGCAAATGAGCAGTTCTTC. It encodes CASSVDGGAANEQFF. This chain joins TRBV9 and TRBJ2-1; TRBD2 matches at 8 bases. V lost 0 bases and J lost 7; bases outside the gene matches: 6. Germline V CDR1 and CDR2: SGDLS, YYNGEE. The length of the CDR3 is 15 residues.